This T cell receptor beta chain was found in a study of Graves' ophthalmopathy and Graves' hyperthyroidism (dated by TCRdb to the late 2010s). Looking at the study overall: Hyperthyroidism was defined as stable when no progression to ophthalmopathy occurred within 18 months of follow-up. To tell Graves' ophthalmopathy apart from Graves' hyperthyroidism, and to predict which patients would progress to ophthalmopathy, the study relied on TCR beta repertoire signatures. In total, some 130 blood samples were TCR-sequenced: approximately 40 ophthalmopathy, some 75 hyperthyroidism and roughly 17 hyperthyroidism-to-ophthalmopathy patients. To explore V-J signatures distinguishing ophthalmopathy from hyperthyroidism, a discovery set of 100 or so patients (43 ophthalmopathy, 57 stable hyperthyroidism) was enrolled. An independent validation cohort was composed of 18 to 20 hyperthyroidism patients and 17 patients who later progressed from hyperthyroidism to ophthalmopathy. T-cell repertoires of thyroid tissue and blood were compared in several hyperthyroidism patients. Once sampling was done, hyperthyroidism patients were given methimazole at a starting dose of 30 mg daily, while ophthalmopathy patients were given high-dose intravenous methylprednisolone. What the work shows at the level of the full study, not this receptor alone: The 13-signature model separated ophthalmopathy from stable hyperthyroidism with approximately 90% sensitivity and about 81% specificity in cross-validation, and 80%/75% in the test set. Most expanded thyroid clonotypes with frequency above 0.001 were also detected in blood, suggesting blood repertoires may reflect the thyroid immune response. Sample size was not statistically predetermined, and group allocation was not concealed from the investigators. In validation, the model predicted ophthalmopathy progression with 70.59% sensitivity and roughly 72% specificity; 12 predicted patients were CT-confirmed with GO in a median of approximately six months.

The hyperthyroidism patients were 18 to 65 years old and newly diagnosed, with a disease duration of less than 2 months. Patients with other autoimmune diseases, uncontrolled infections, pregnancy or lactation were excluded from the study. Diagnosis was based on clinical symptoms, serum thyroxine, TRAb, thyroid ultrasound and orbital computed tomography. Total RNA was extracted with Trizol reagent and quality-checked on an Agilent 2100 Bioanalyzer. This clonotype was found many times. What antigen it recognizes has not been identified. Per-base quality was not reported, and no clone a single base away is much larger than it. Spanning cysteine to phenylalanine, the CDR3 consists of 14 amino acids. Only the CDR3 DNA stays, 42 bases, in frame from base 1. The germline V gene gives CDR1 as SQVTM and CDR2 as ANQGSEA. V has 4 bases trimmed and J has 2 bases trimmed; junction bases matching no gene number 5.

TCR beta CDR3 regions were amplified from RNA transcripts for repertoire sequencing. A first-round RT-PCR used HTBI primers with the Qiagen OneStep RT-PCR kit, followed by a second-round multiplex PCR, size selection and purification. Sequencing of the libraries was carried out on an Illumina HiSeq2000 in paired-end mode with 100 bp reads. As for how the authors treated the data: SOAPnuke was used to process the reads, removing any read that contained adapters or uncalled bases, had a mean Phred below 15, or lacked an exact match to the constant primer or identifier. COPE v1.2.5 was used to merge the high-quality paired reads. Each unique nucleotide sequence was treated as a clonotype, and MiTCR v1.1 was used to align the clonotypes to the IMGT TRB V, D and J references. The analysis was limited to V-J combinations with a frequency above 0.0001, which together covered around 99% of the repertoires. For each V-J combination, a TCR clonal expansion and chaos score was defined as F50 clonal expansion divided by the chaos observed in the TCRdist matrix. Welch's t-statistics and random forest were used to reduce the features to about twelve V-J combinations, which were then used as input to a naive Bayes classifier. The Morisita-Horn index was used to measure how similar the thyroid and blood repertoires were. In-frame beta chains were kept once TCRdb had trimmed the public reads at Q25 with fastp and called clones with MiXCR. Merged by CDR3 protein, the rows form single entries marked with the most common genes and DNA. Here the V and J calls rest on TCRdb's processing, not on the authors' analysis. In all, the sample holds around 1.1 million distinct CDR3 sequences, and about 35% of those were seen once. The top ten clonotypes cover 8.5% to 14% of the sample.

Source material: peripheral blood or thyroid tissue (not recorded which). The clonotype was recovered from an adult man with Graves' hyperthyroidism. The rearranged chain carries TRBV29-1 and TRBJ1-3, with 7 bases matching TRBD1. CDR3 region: CSVVLDRAGNTIYF. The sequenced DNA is TGCAGCGTTGTTCTCGACAGGGCTGGAAACACCATATATTTT.